A single sample gave rise to the 11 T cell receptor beta chains below, sequenced in a study of T-cell memory formation after mild COVID-19. TCRdb re-called the 5' RACE reads through MiXCR, storing one row per CDR3 protein. The sample lists 250,000 to 350,000 distinct CDR3 sequences; roughly 15% were seen once. The sample taken for sequencing was PBMCs or a T cell subset sorted from them (not recorded which). These TCRs come from a man aged 18 to 29 who had mild COVID-19 (a few samples of this study predate the infection). Cell type and time point are not known.

The rearrangement joins TRBV5-1 to TRBJ1-5, with 8 bases lining up with TRBD1. The V segment lost 4 bases and the J segment 3 bases; nucleotides outside the gene matches: 18. CDR3 length: 19 amino acids. CDR1 and CDR2 from the germline V gene are SGHRS and YFSETQ. The CDR3 sequence is CASSPQEGQAQGLNQPQHF. The CDR3 DNA is TGCGCCAGCAGCCCGCAAGAGGGACAGGCCCAGGGCCTCAATCAGCCCCAGCATTTT.

The sample holds many counts of this clonotype. The V call is TRBV20-1, the J call TRBJ2-1; a possible D gene is TRBD1 (6 bases). The CDR3 has 14 residues. In germline, CDR1 is DFQATT, CDR2 SNEGSKA (reference sequence). Trimming pared 6 bases from V and 1 base from J, leaving 13 bases between. The chain's CDR3 is CSATGNWSYNEQFF. CDR3 sequence (DNA): TGCAGTGCCACAGGGAACTGGTCCTACAATGAGCAGTTCTTC.

Only a few counts were recorded for this clonotype. CDR3 region: CSALDQPGEQYV. The CDR3 region has the DNA TGCAGTGCGCTCGACCAGCCGGGGGAGCAGTACGTC. The V and J genes are TRBV20-1 and TRBJ2-7; the D gene is possibly TRBD2 (5 bases). The CDR3 contains 12 residues. Trimming pared 6 bases from V and 7 bases from J, leaving 16 bases between. The germline CDR1 and CDR2 sequences are DFQATT and SNEGSKA (reference sequence).

This clonotype occurred a few times. This chain uses TRBV5-1 with TRBJ1-4; unclear D gene. The CDR3 spans 14 residues. Germline assignment: CDR1 SGHRS and CDR2 YFSETQ. Trimming took 2 bases from V and 6 from J, leaving 11 bases between them. Written as DNA, the CDR3 is TGCGCCAGCAGCTTAGACATCGGGGATGAAAAACTGTTTTTT. Protein: CASSLDIGDEKLFF.

The chain links TRBV5-5 to TRBJ1-2; unclear D gene. V was pared by 0 bases and J by 8 bases, with 11 bases between. Germline assignment: CDR1 SGHKS and CDR2 YYEKEE (reference sequence). The CDR3 extends over 13 amino acids. CDR3: CASSLGGARGYTF. DNA of the CDR3: TGTGCCAGCAGCTTGGGCGGCGCTCGGGGCTACACCTTC.

This sequence joins TRBV20-1 and TRBJ2-5; D may be TRBD1 (5 bases). V lost 6 bases and J lost 5, with 19 bases in between. This CDR3 spans 14 amino acids. The germline V gene has CDR1 DFQATT and CDR2 SNEGSKA (reference sequence). CDR3 protein: CSAEQGEAAETQYF. The CDR3 DNA follows: TGCAGTGCAGAGCAGGGTGAAGCAGCTGAGACCCAGTACTTC.

V gene TRBV7-6 combines with J gene TRBJ2-5; D remains ambiguous. V was shortened by 3 bases and J by 2 bases, with 16 bases between the two germline ends. The germline V gene encodes CDR1 SGHVS and CDR2 FNYEAQ. The CDR3 is 16 amino acids. This CDR3 reads CASSLGRGRLQETQYF. As DNA, the CDR3 is TGTGCCAGCAGCTTGGGTCGCGGCAGGCTTCAAGAGACCCAGTACTTC.

V gene TRBV7-3 combines with J gene TRBJ2-1, with 10 nucleotides matching TRBD2. CDR1 is SGHTA, CDR2 FQGTGA, per germline. The CDR3 is 15 residues long. V gave up 6 bases and J gave up 10 bases; unmatched junction bases: 12. CDR3 amino acids: CASRPSGGAHGEQFF. CDR3 DNA: TGTGCCAGCAGACCCAGCGGGGGGGCTCATGGGGAGCAGTTCTTC.

This clonotype turned up a few times. The J gene is TRBJ2-2, the V gene TRBV6-6; TRBD1 agrees at 7 bases. Germline V CDR1 and CDR2: MNHNY, SVGAGI (reference sequence). V lost 9 bases and J lost 4; bases outside the gene matches: 14. The CDR3 is made up of 16 amino acids. Here the CDR3 DNA reads TGTGCCAGTAAAAGTCCGGGACAGAGACCCACCGGGGAGCTGTTTTTT. This translates into CASKSPGQRPTGELFF.

J is TRBJ2-2 and V is TRBV10-1; D might be TRBD1 or TRBD2, each matching 6 bases. Trimming left V 4 bases short and J 5 bases short, with 14 bases between. The CDR3 loop spans 15 amino acids. Germline CDR1 is WNHNN and CDR2 is SYGVQD (reference sequence). This CDR3 is CASSVGGRKTGELFF. In nucleotides, the CDR3 is TGCGCCAGCAGTGTGGGGGGCCGTAAGACCGGGGAGCTGTTTTTT.

This clonotype was seen a handful of times. The chain combines TRBV29-1 with TRBJ1-2; the D is unclear. Trimming removed 5 bases from V and 3 bases from J, with 16 bases in between. Germline-derived CDR1 and CDR2 are SQVTM and ANQGSEA. This CDR3 is built from 14 residues. In nucleotides, the CDR3 is TGCAGCGTTCTCGTTGGGTTTCCTGACTATGGCTACACCTTC. Its protein product is CSVLVGFPDYGYTF.